A single sample gave rise to the 20 T cell receptor beta chains below, sequenced in a study of technical replicates of blood from a handful of donors. Assay used: immunoSEQ multiplex PCR; TCRdb lists only in-frame clones, some missing. The table lists over 75,000 clones, approximately 96% of them singletons, with approximately 0.2% in the top ten. Sequenced: T cells isolated from PBMCs. The receptors stem from a human donor in good health.

This clone has just a few counts. The chain uses TRBV2 and TRBJ1-2; possible D gene TRBD1, 5 bases. Trimming pared 6 bases from V and 7 bases from J, leaving 9 bases between. The CDR3 spans 11 residues. From germline, CDR1 is SNHLY and CDR2 FYNNEI. CDR3 nucleotide sequence: TGTGCCAGCAGCAGGGTAGGTGGCTACACCTTC. This encodes CASSRVGGYTF. The whole variable domain, filled in from reference TRBV2 and TRBJ1-2, reads EPEVTQTPSHQVTQMGQEVILRCVPISNHLYFYWYRQILGQKVEFLVSFYNNEISEKSEIFDDQFSVERPDGSNFTLKIRSTKLEDSAMYFCASSRVGGYTFGSGTRLTVV.

This chain joins TRBV25-1 and TRBJ2-1; D might be TRBD1 (6 bases). The V end was cut by 2 bases, the J end by 4 bases, with 15 bases between. The CDR3 extends over 16 amino acids. The germline V gene has CDR1 MGHDK and CDR2 SYGVNS. For the CDR3, the DNA is TGTGCCAGCAGTGAACCCGAAGGGGACACTTACAATGAGCAGTTCTTC. This codes for CASSEPEGDTYNEQFF.

The rearrangement uses TRBV7-8 and TRBJ2-7; D is perhaps TRBD2 (6 bases). Between the trimmed V and J ends, which lost 5 bases and 4 bases, there was a span of 6 bases. Germline V gives CDR1 SGHVS, CDR2 FQNEAQ. The CDR3 length is 11 residues. CDR3 residues: CASSREYEQYF. DNA for the CDR3: TGTGCCAGCAGCCGGGAGTACGAGCAGTACTTC.

V gene TRBV5-1 combines with J gene TRBJ2-3; 13 bases match TRBD2. The CDR3 sequence is 16 residues long. Germline CDR1 reads SGHRS; CDR2 reads YFSETQ. J was trimmed by 6 bases and V by 3 bases; bases with no gene match: 7. CDR3 loop: CASSWGLAGMSDTQYF. DNA of the CDR3: TGCGCCAGCAGCTGGGGACTAGCGGGAATGTCTGATACGCAGTATTTT.

The gene calls are TRBV5-1 and TRBJ2-5, with TRBD2 matching 8 bases. Germline lookup yields CDR1 SGHRS and CDR2 YFSETQ. The CDR3 contains 17 residues. Trimming took 0 bases from V and 0 from J; bases not matched to a gene: 7. CDR3 protein: CASSLVPLAANQETQYF. CDR3 in DNA: TGCGCCAGCAGCTTGGTCCCACTAGCGGCGAACCAAGAGACCCAGTACTTC.

The chain joins TRBV29-1 to TRBJ2-3, with 9 bases aligning to TRBD1. The CDR3 covers 11 residues. Germline V CDR1 and CDR2: SQVTM, ANQGSEA. Trimming took 6 bases from V and 6 from J; bases not matched to a gene: 1. CDR3 sequence: CSVDRGDTQYF. CDR3 bases: TGCAGCGTCGACAGGGGGGATACGCAGTATTTT.

The rearrangement links TRBV4-1 to TRBJ2-7, with TRBD1 as a possible D gene (7 bases). The CDR3 extends over 15 amino acids. Deletions cut 1 base from V and 3 bases from J, with 13 bases between. CDR1 is MGHRA and CDR2 is YSYEKL in the germline V gene. The CDR3 nucleotides read TGCGCCAGCAGCCAAGGGGGGGACAGCATCTACGAGCAGTACTTC. Protein sequence: CASSQGGDSIYEQYF.

V is TRBV6-5 and J is TRBJ1-4; D may be TRBD1 (6 bases). The length of the CDR3 is 12 residues. In germline, CDR1 is MNHEY, CDR2 SVGAGI. Deletions cut 8 bases from V and 10 bases from J, with 14 bases between. CDR3 in DNA: TGTGCCAGCCAACAGGGTAGTGGAAAACTGTTTTTT. Translating it yields CASQQGSGKLFF.

The chain joins TRBV29-1 to TRBJ2-5, with a tentative D call TRBD2 (6 bases). CDR1 is SQVTM, CDR2 ANQGSEA, per germline. Trimming took 1 base from V and 9 from J, leaving 15 bases between them. The CDR3 totals 13 residues. CDR3 amino acids: CSVEGGPPGAQYF. CDR3 nucleotide sequence: TGCAGCGTTGAAGGCGGGCCCCCGGGGGCCCAGTACTTC.

The V call is TRBV4-2, the J call TRBJ2-2, with 9 bases fitting TRBD2. This CDR3 region has 16 residues. Germline V gene lookup returns CDR1 LGHNA and CDR2 YNFKEQ. J gave up 6 bases and V 0 bases, and 5 bases lay outside the gene matches. CDR3 loop: CASSQDGRGGPGELFF. In nucleotides, the CDR3 is TGTGCCAGCAGCCAAGACGGGCGGGGGGGCCCCGGGGAGCTGTTTTTT.

The chain combines TRBV10-1 with TRBJ1-1; D not resolved. The CDR3 is made up of 13 amino acids. Deletions cut 4 bases from V and 1 base from J, with 7 bases between. Germline-derived CDR1 and CDR2 are WNHNN and SYGVQD (reference sequence). The DNA for the CDR3 is TGCGCCAGCAGTGCCAGAAAGAACACTGAAGCTTTCTTT. It codes for CASSARKNTEAFF.

This clone was seen once. V gene TRBV5-4 combines with J gene TRBJ2-5; D is unclear. CDR1 and CDR2 (germline): SGHNT, YYREEE (reference sequence). The CDR3 runs to 13 residues. V lost 9 bases to trimming and J lost 1 base, with 13 bases between them. Written as DNA, the CDR3 is TGTGCCATCATGGTAGCTCCCCAAGAGACCCAGTACTTC. Protein sequence: CAIMVAPQETQYF.

The chain links TRBV5-5 to TRBJ1-5, with 10 bases that match TRBD1. The V gene's germline CDR1 is SGHKS and CDR2 YYEKEE (reference sequence). With 3 bases clipped from V and 2 bases from J, the junction kept 5 bases outside the gene matches. There are 16 residues in the CDR3. The CDR3 DNA is TGTGCCAGCAGCTCGGGACAGGGGTTCGGCAATCAGCCCCAGCATTTT. It yields the protein CASSSGQGFGNQPQHF.

The rearrangement uses TRBV30 and TRBJ1-6, with D possibly matching TRBD1 (5 bases). Germline lookup yields CDR1 GTSNPN and CDR2 SVGIG (reference sequence). With 1 base removed from V and 0 bases from J, the gap between germline ends came to 13 bases. The CDR3 runs to 17 residues. CDR3 region: CAWSAPRASSYNSPLHF. The CDR3 DNA follows: TGTGCCTGGAGTGCCCCCAGGGCTAGCTCCTATAATTCACCCCTCCACTTT.

Here the CDR3 reads CASSQVGTGDSYEQYF. DNA of the CDR3: TGTGCCAGCAGCCAAGTAGGGACAGGGGACTCCTACGAGCAGTACTTC. The rearrangement uses TRBV4-2 and TRBJ2-7; TRBD1 aligns across 10 bases. After removal of 1 base from V and 0 bases from J, the junction contained 3 bases not matched to a gene. CDR3 length: 16 amino acids. Looked up from germline, CDR1 is LGHNA and CDR2 is YNFKEQ.

This chain links TRBV28 with TRBJ1-5; 9 nucleotides align to TRBD1. CDR3 length: 15 amino acids. Trimming removed 4 bases from V and 6 bases from J; junction bases left unmatched: 7. Germline CDR1 reads MDHEN; CDR2 reads SYDVKM. CDR3 amino acids: CASSSPTGGGQPQHF. Here the CDR3 DNA reads TGTGCCAGCAGTTCCCCCACAGGGGGCGGTCAGCCCCAGCATTTT.

The chain uses TRBV18 and TRBJ2-7; D is ambiguous. The CDR3 is 12 residues long. Trimming pared 4 bases from V and 4 bases from J, leaving 8 bases between. The V gene's germline CDR1 is KGHSH and CDR2 LQKENI. CDR3 protein: CASSRADYEQYF. The CDR3 DNA sequence: TGTGCCAGCTCACGCGCCGATTACGAGCAGTACTTC.

J is TRBJ1-1 and V is TRBV27; no clear D. The CDR3 consists of 14 residues. V lost 5 bases, J lost 4 bases, and 14 bases lay in between. Germline assignment: CDR1 MNHEY and CDR2 SMNVEV (reference sequence). The CDR3 region has the DNA TGTGCCAGCAGTCCGCTAAGTTCGGGCACTGAAGCTTTCTTT. Encoded protein: CASSPLSSGTEAFF.

This clone was detected only once. The chain carries TRBV9 and TRBJ2-7, with a tentative D call TRBD1 (5 bases). V lost 0 bases, J lost 0 bases, and 10 bases lay in between. The CDR3 runs to 15 residues. Germline-derived CDR1 and CDR2 are SGDLS and YYNGEE. DNA of the CDR3: TGTGCCAGCAGCGTAGGGCCGACAGCCTCCTACGAGCAGTACTTC. The encoded protein is CASSVGPTASYEQYF. Supplemented by reference TRBV9 and TRBJ2-7, the full variable domain reads DSGVTQTPKHLITATGQRVTLRCSPRSGDLSVYWYQQSLDQGLQFLIQYYNGEERAKGNILERFSAQQFPDLHSELNLSSLELGDSALYFCASSVGPTASYEQYFGPGTRLTVT.

The count of this clone is one. The chain is built from TRBV7-9 and TRBJ2-7, with D tentatively TRBD1 or TRBD2 (6 bases each). Trimming took off 5 bases at V and 0 bases at J, with 17 bases between the two ends. The CDR3 contains 16 residues. The germline CDR1 and CDR2 sequences are SEHNR and FQNEAQ (reference sequence). The CDR3 spells CASSLGGLLSSYEQYF. The CDR3 DNA is TGTGCCAGCAGCCTAGGGGGACTCCTGAGCTCCTACGAGCAGTACTTC.